This TCR beta chain is drawn from a study of cytomegalovirus exposure and HLA in healthy donors. The PCR contained 60 Vbeta and 13 Jbeta primers. How the authors handled the data: Later analysis identified tens of millions of unique TCR beta chains, approximately 11 million shared. This table comes from immunoSEQ multiplex PCR, and its TCRdb copy is limited to in-frame clones, with some not included. The V and J calls and clone size were taken over from that table, and D and trimming were inferred from the DNA. The sample contains about 130,000 clones, roughly 75% of which appear only once. For this clone: Its target is not known.

V gave up 5 bases and J gave up 3 bases, with 23 bases separating them. The germline V gene encodes CDR1 SQVTM and CDR2 ANQGSEA. CDR3 length equals 16 residues. General study points: Many donors shared some public TCRs, even though most TCR sequences were rare. Relative to equally common others, HLA-associated TCR beta chains showed greater clonal expansion in a later analysis.

The sample was PBMCs. The TCR sequence derives from a man aged 25 to 40 in good health. The chain carries TRBV29-1 and TRBJ2-7; TRBD2 is a possible D gene (6 bases). The DNA of the CDR3 is TGCAGCGTTACCCGGGGCCAGGGAGGTCTTATCTACGAGCAGTACTTC. Translation gives CSVTRGQGGLIYEQYF.